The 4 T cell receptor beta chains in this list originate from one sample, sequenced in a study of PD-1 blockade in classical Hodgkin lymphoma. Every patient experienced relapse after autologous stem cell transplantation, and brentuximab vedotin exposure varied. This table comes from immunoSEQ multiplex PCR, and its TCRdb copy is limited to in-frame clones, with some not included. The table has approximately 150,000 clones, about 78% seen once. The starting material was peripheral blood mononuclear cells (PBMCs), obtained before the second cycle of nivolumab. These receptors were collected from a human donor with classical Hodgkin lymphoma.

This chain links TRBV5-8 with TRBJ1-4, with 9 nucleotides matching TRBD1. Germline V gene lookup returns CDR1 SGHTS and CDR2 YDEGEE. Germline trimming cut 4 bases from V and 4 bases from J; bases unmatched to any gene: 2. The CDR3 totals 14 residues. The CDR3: CASSRDRDNEKLFF. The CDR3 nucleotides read TGTGCCAGCAGCCGGGACAGGGATAATGAAAAACTGTTTTTT.

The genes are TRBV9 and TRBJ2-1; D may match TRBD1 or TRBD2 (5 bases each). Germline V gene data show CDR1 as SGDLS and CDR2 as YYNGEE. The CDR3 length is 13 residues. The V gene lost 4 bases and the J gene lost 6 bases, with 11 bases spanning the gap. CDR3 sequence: CASSIGTINEQFF. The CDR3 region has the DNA TGTGCCAGCAGCATTGGGACCATCAATGAGCAGTTCTTC.

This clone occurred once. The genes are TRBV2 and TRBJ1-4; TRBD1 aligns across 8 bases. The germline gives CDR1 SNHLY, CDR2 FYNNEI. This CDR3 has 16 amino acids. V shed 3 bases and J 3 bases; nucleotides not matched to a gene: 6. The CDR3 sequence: CASSELRQGSNEKLFF. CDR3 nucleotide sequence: TGTGCCAGCAGTGAGTTAAGACAGGGGTCTAATGAAAAACTGTTTTTT. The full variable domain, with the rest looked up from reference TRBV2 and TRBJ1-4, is EPEVTQTPSHQVTQMGQEVILRCVPISNHLYFYWYRQILGQKVEFLVSFYNNEISEKSEIFDDQFSVERPDGSNFTLKIRSTKLEDSAMYFCASSELRQGSNEKLFFGSGTQLSVL.

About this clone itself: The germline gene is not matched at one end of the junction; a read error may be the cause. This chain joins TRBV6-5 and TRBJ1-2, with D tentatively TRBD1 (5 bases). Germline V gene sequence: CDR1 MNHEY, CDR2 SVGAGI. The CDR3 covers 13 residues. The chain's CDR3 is CAISGDGTYGYTF. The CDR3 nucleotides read TGTGCCATCAGTGGGGACGGAACCTATGGCTACACCTTC.